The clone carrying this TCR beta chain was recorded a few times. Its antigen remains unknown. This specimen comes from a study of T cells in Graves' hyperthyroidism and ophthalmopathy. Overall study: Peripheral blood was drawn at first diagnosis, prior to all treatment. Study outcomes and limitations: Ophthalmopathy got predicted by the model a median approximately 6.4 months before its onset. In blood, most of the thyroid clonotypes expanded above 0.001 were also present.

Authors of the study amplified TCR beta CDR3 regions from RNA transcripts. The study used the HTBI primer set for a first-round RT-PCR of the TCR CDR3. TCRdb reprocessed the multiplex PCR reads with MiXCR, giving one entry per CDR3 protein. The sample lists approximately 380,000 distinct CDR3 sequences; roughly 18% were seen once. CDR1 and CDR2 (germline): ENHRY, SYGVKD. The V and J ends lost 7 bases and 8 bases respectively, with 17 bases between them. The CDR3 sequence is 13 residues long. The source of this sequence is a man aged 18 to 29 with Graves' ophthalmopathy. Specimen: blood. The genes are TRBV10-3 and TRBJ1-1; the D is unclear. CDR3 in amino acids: CAIIRNSDGEAFF. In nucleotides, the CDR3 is TGTGCCATCATCCGAAATTCTGACGGGGAAGCTTTCTTT.